These 30 T cell receptor beta chains came from one sample sequenced in a study of T cells after posttransplantation cyclophosphamide (dated by TCRdb to the mid-2010s). The library was prepared using the immunoSEQ multiplex PCR assay. TCRdb took over this immuneACCESS table, retaining in-frame rearrangements with V and J assigned. Such tables are incomplete; in checked studies, under half of the missing clones stem from an unresolved V gene, and the remainder is unexplained. A total of 30,000 or so clones appear in this sample, about 87% of them only once. The ten largest clones represent under 15% of the sample. Specimen: PBMCs. Source of these receptors: a woman between 35 and 50 years old with a blood cancer, CMV-positive, and with a related stem cell donor.

In nucleotides, the CDR3 is TGTGCCAGCAGCCGCCGGGACAGGGGGTTTGTCGAGCAGTACTTC. This sequence encodes CASSRRDRGFVEQYF. The V call is TRBV6-6, the J call TRBJ2-7, with 11 bases aligning to TRBD1. The V gene end was trimmed by 6 bases and the J gene end by 6 bases; junction bases not matched to a gene: 10. Germline CDR1 is MNHNY and CDR2 is SVGAGI (reference sequence). The CDR3 is 15 residues long.

This clone is a singleton in its sample. The gene calls are TRBV12-5 and TRBJ2-7; D remains ambiguous. V gave up 3 bases and J gave up 2 bases, with 8 bases separating them. Germline CDR1 LGHNT, CDR2 FRNRAP. CDR3 length: 13 amino acids. The CDR3 region has the DNA TGTGCTAGTGGTTTAGGCGGAGCCTACGAGCAGTACTTC. Protein: CASGLGGAYEQYF. Full variable domain (remainder filled in from reference TRBV12-5 and TRBJ2-7): DARVTQTPRHKVTEMGQEVTMRCQPILGHNTVFWYRQTMMQGLELLAYFRNRAPLDDSGMPKDRFSAEMPDATLATLKIQPSEPRDSAVYFCASGLGGAYEQYFGPGTRLTVT.

This chain uses TRBV4-1 with TRBJ2-7, with a tentative D call TRBD1 (6 bases). V was clipped by 0 bases and J by 2 bases, with 14 bases between them. This CDR3 spans 16 amino acids. Germline V CDR1 and CDR2: MGHRA, YSYEKL. CDR3: CASSQDPTGFPYEQYF. The DNA of the CDR3 is TGCGCCAGCAGCCAAGATCCTACAGGGTTTCCCTACGAGCAGTACTTC.

V is TRBV28 and J is TRBJ2-3, with 12 positions matching TRBD2. The CDR3 consists of 16 residues. Trimming cost V 1 base and J 6 bases; bases outside gene matches: 5. CDR1 MDHEN and CDR2 SYDVKM come from the germline V gene. The CDR3 DNA is TGTGCCAGCAGTTTATCCGCTAGCGGGGGGGCCGATACGCAGTATTTT. Encoded protein: CASSLSASGGADTQYF.

V usage is TRBV7-9 and J usage is TRBJ1-4; 10 bases match TRBD1. The CDR3 covers 18 residues. V trimming: 5 bases; J trimming: 7 bases; junction bases outside the gene matches: 16. CDR1 and CDR2 (germline): SEHNR, FQNEAQ (reference sequence). DNA for the CDR3: TGTGCCAGCAGCCCACAGACAGGGGGCGCAGAGGCTAGTGAAAAACTGTTTTTT. Its translation is CASSPQTGGAEASEKLFF.

This clone was seen only once. The chain carries TRBV2 and TRBJ2-3, with TRBD2 matching over 10 bases. The CDR3 totals 16 residues. Germline lookup yields CDR1 SNHLY and CDR2 FYNNEI. Losses at the gene ends were 7 bases for V and 1 base for J; bases not matched to a gene: 8. The CDR3 loop reads CASIASGGGGTDTQYF. CDR3 bases: TGTGCCAGCATCGCTAGCGGGGGAGGTGGCACAGATACGCAGTATTTT.

V is TRBV4-1 and J is TRBJ2-1; no clear D gene. The length of the CDR3 is 13 residues. The V gene's germline CDR1 is MGHRA and CDR2 YSYEKL. The V end was cut by 0 bases, the J end by 13 bases, with 13 bases between. The CDR3 sequence: CASSQDLGIVQFF. The DNA of the CDR3 is TGCGCCAGCAGCCAAGATCTAGGAATCGTTCAGTTCTTC.

The genes are TRBV27 and TRBJ1-5; 10 bases line up with TRBD1. This CDR3 has 15 residues. Trimming removed 4 bases from V and 2 bases from J; junction bases left unmatched: 2. Germline V gene sequence: CDR1 MNHEY, CDR2 SMNVEV (reference sequence). Here the CDR3 reads CASSYGTGGNQPQHF. CDR3 nucleotides: TGTGCCAGCAGTTACGGGACAGGGGGCAATCAGCCCCAGCATTTT.

The genes are TRBV28 and TRBJ2-7; TRBD1 agrees at 9 bases. CDR3 length: 13 residues. Trimming at V came to 8 bases and at J to 4 bases, leaving 6 bases not matched to a gene. CDR1 is MDHEN, CDR2 SYDVKM, per germline. CDR3 in amino acids: CASRGQGLYEQYF. For the CDR3, the DNA is TGTGCCAGCCGGGGACAGGGATTATACGAGCAGTACTTC.

The chain employs TRBV4-1 and TRBJ2-5, with D uncertain. CDR1 MGHRA and CDR2 YSYEKL come from the germline V gene. Between the trimmed V and J ends, which lost 1 base and 4 bases, there was a span of 10 bases. This CDR3 spans 14 amino acids. CDR3: CASSQGTLTETQYF. The CDR3 nucleotides read TGCGCCAGCAGCCAAGGTACACTAACAGAGACCCAGTACTTC.

The V call is TRBV5-1, the J call TRBJ1-1, with 7 bases identical to TRBD1. V lost 4 bases to trimming and J lost 0 bases; unmatched junction nucleotides: 9. The CDR3 runs 16 residues. Germline values: CDR1 SGHRS, CDR2 YFSETQ. The CDR3 DNA reads TGCGCCAGCAGCATGGGACAGTCAACCATGAACACTGAAGCTTTCTTT. This codes for CASSMGQSTMNTEAFF. The full variable domain, rest sourced from reference TRBV5-1 and TRBJ1-1, is KAGVTQTPRYLIKTRGQQVTLSCSPISGHRSVSWYQQTPGQGLQFLFEYFSETQRNKGNFPGRFSGRQFSNSRSEMNVSTLELGDSALYLCASSMGQSTMNTEAFFGQGTRLTVV.

The chain joins TRBV5-6 to TRBJ2-3; TRBD1 is a possible D gene (5 bases). V lost 4 bases, J lost 2 bases, and 14 bases lay in between. This CDR3 contains 15 residues. Germline assignment: CDR1 SGHDT and CDR2 YYEEEE. The CDR3 spells CASSEQVSLTDTQYF. The CDR3 DNA reads TGTGCCAGCAGCGAACAGGTCAGCCTCACAGATACGCAGTATTTT. Complete variable domain (other parts from reference TRBV5-6 and TRBJ2-3): DAGVTQSPTHLIKTRGQQVTLRCSPKSGHDTVSWYQQALGQGPQFIFQYYEEEERQRGNFPDRFSGHQFPNYSSELNVNALLLGDSALYLCASSEQVSLTDTQYFGPGTRLTVL.

The chain employs TRBV6-1 and TRBJ2-7; 7 nucleotides match TRBD2. V was clipped by 2 bases and J by 0 bases; unmatched bases: 10. CDR3 length: 17 amino acids. Per the germline V gene, CDR1 is MNHNS and CDR2 is SASEGT. The CDR3 nucleotides read TGTGCCAGCAGTGAACTGGAGGCGGGGGAAAGCTCCTACGAGCAGTACTTC. Its protein is CASSELEAGESSYEQYF.

The chain joins TRBV15 to TRBJ2-3; possible D gene TRBD1, 5 bases. The germline V and J ends were trimmed by 7 bases and 2 bases, with 22 bases remaining between them. This CDR3 has 17 amino acids. From germline, CDR1 is LNHNV and CDR2 YYDKDF (reference sequence). Here the CDR3 reads CATTPMGLGRPTDTQYF. The CDR3 nucleotides read TGTGCCACCACCCCGATGGGGCTCGGGCGTCCCACAGATACGCAGTATTTT.

This chain connects TRBV7-3 to TRBJ2-5; D remains ambiguous. The CDR3 has 15 amino acids. CDR1 is SGHTA and CDR2 is FQGTGA in the germline V gene. V lost 2 bases and J 4 bases, leaving 14 bases between the germline ends. CDR3 sequence (DNA): TGTGCCAGCAGCTTAGCAGGAAACATTGGAGAGACCCAGTACTTC. Protein sequence: CASSLAGNIGETQYF.

This clone was seen a handful of times. The chain has TRBV2 and TRBJ1-2, with D unclear. Trimming removed 1 base at V and 4 bases at J, with 10 bases between. The CDR3 has 14 amino acids. Germline values: CDR1 SNHLY, CDR2 FYNNEI. This chain's CDR3 is CASSEGGSIYGYTF. The DNA for the CDR3 is TGTGCCAGCAGTGAAGGCGGGAGCATCTATGGCTACACCTTC.

The chain uses TRBV25-1 and TRBJ1-1; D not resolved. CDR3 length: 14 residues. Trimming pared 4 bases from V and 7 bases from J, leaving 16 bases between. Per the germline V gene, CDR1 is MGHDK and CDR2 is SYGVNS. The CDR3 spells CASSGTATFGEAFF. As DNA, the CDR3 is TGTGCCAGCAGTGGGACTGCGACGTTCGGTGAAGCTTTCTTT.

V is TRBV5-5 and J is TRBJ1-6, with 7 bases identical to TRBD1. Germline V lookup: CDR1 SGHKS, CDR2 YYEKEE (reference sequence). This CDR3 spans 14 amino acids. J lost 8 bases, V lost 4 bases, and 6 bases had no gene match. The CDR3 DNA sequence: TGTGCCAGCAGCAACAGACAGGGCTATTCACCCCTCCACTTT. Amino acid sequence: CASSNRQGYSPLHF.

The V gene is TRBV10-3, the J gene TRBJ1-5, with D unresolved. CDR1 is ENHRY and CDR2 is SYGVKD in the germline V gene. Trimming pared 2 bases from V and 0 bases from J, leaving 8 bases between. This CDR3 comprises 15 residues. CDR3 sequence reads: CAISERGPSNQPQHF. Written as DNA, the CDR3 is TGTGCCATCAGTGAGCGAGGGCCTAGCAATCAGCCCCAGCATTTT.

J is TRBJ1-4 and V is TRBV19; 7 nucleotides line up with TRBD1. J gave up 0 bases and V 3 bases, and 1 base lay outside the gene matches. The CDR3 sequence is 15 residues long. Per germline, CDR1 LNHDA and CDR2 SQIVND (reference sequence). CDR3 loop: CASSIDRATNEKLFF. As DNA, the CDR3 is TGTGCCAGTAGTATCGACAGGGCAACTAATGAAAAACTGTTTTTT.

The J gene is TRBJ2-1, the V gene TRBV27; possible D gene TRBD1, 6 bases. This CDR3 is built from 15 residues. CDR1 and CDR2 (germline): MNHEY, SMNVEV (reference sequence). V was cut by 7 bases and J by 9 bases, with 22 bases left in between. This CDR3 is CASNEYRAGPSEQFF. The CDR3 DNA reads TGTGCCAGCAATGAGTACAGGGCGGGCCCCAGTGAGCAGTTCTTC.

This chain joins TRBV27 and TRBJ1-2; 8 bases map to TRBD1. The length of the CDR3 is 15 residues. V shed 3 bases and J 5 bases; nucleotides not matched to a gene: 8. CDR1 is MNHEY, CDR2 SMNVEV, per germline (reference sequence). The CDR3 protein is CASSLRQGLSYGYTF. CDR3 bases: TGTGCCAGCAGTTTGCGACAGGGGTTAAGTTATGGCTACACCTTC.

The V call is TRBV28, the J call TRBJ1-5, with D possibly matching TRBD1 (6 bases). The germline V and J ends were trimmed by 5 bases and 6 bases, with 14 bases remaining between them. The CDR3 consists of 14 residues. CDR1 MDHEN and CDR2 SYDVKM come from the germline V gene. The CDR3 region is CASSRGGSTQPQHF. The CDR3 DNA follows: TGTGCCAGCAGTAGAGGGGGTTCAACTCAGCCCCAGCATTTT.

This sequence joins TRBV9 and TRBJ2-3; D call uncertain. Trimming removed 4 bases at V and 5 bases at J, with 11 bases between. The CDR3 totals 13 residues. Germline lookup yields CDR1 SGDLS and CDR2 YYNGEE. The CDR3 sequence is CASSLSREDTQYF. Here the CDR3 DNA reads TGTGCCAGCAGCCTGTCCCGCGAAGATACGCAGTATTTT.

The chain combines TRBV6-1 with TRBJ2-2, with a tentative D call TRBD1 (6 bases). Trimming removed 3 bases at V and 6 bases at J, with 14 bases between. The CDR3 covers 15 residues. Germline CDR1 MNHNS, CDR2 SASEGT. The CDR3 DNA follows: TGTGCCAGCAGTGAGCCGGGGAAGGGGGCCGGGGAGCTGTTTTTT. It specifies CASSEPGKGAGELFF.

The gene calls are TRBV5-4 and TRBJ2-1, with TRBD1 as a possible D gene (6 bases). Germline V gives CDR1 SGHNT, CDR2 YYREEE (reference sequence). This CDR3 spans 14 amino acids. The germline V and J ends were trimmed by 0 bases and 7 bases, with 11 bases remaining between them. The CDR3 bases are TGTGCCAGCAGCTTGGTCAGGGGTGAGAATGAGCAGTTCTTC. It is translated as CASSLVRGENEQFF.

The chain recombines TRBV6-5 with TRBJ1-3; D not resolved. Germline V gene sequence: CDR1 MNHEY, CDR2 SVGAGI. Trimming pared 0 bases from V and 7 bases from J, leaving 7 bases between. The CDR3 has 13 residues. The CDR3 DNA is TGTGCCAGCAGTTACTCGAGGAGCAACACCATATATTTT. Translation gives CASSYSRSNTIYF.

The chain is built from TRBV4-1 and TRBJ1-2; the D is unclear. This CDR3 is 14 amino acids long. Germline V gene data show CDR1 as MGHRA and CDR2 as YSYEKL. The V end lost 3 bases, the J end lost 1 base, and 9 bases lay between the germline ends. The CDR3 region is CASSHPAVNYGYTF. CDR3 DNA: TGCGCCAGCAGCCACCCTGCGGTTAACTATGGCTACACCTTC.

This chain uses TRBV27 with TRBJ1-2; 7 bases match TRBD1. CDR3 length: 14 residues. Germline V CDR1 and CDR2: MNHEY, SMNVEV (reference sequence). V was clipped by 1 base and J by 3 bases; unmatched bases: 2. The chain's CDR3 is CASSLWQGDYGYTF. CDR3 DNA: TGTGCCAGCAGTTTATGGCAGGGGGACTATGGCTACACCTTC.

The chain has TRBV5-6 and TRBJ2-7; 8 nucleotides match TRBD1. From germline, CDR1 is SGHDT and CDR2 YYEEEE. This CDR3 is 18 amino acids long. Trimming cost V 4 bases and J 6 bases; bases outside gene matches: 21. CDR3 in DNA: TGTGCCAGCAGCACGGTTGCGTCTGTAGGACAGGGCTCGCCCGAGCAGTACTTC. Protein: CASSTVASVGQGSPEQYF.